Following are 9 T cell receptor beta chains from one sample sequenced in a study of cytomegalovirus exposure and HLA in healthy donors. Researchers ran the PCR with 60 Vbeta and 13 Jbeta primers. Here immunoSEQ multiplex PCR was the method, and the copy in TCRdb shows in-frame clones only, minus some. This sample has 160,000 or so clones; roughly 79% occur once, and the top ten carry 6.3%. The sample consisted of PBMCs. The receptor source for this set is a man aged 35 to 55 in good health and CMV-seropositive.

There are a few counts of this clone. V is TRBV29-1 and J is TRBJ2-2; tentative D call: TRBD1 (5 bases). Trimming left V 4 bases short and J 4 bases short, with 10 bases between. Germline V gene lookup returns CDR1 SQVTM and CDR2 ANQGSEA. The CDR3 is made up of 13 amino acids. The DNA for the CDR3 is TGCAGCGTTGGCCAGGGATTCACCGGGGAGCTGTTTTTT. This encodes CSVGQGFTGELFF.

The chain uses TRBV5-1 and TRBJ1-1; 7 bases agree with TRBD1. The junction had 3 bases not matched to a gene; V was cut back by 4 bases and J by 0 bases. CDR1 is SGHRS and CDR2 is YFSETQ in the germline V gene. The CDR3 contains 14 residues. Here the CDR3 DNA reads TGCGCCAGCAGCCTGACAGGGATGAACACTGAAGCTTTCTTT. Its translation is CASSLTGMNTEAFF.

This CDR3 reads CASSFTGEYNSPLHF. CDR3 nucleotide sequence: TGCGCCAGCAGCTTTACAGGAGAATATAATTCACCCCTCCACTTT. This sequence joins TRBV5-1 and TRBJ1-6; weak D call: TRBD1 (5 bases). Germline-derived CDR1 and CDR2 are SGHRS and YFSETQ. The CDR3 extends over 15 amino acids. The V end lost 2 bases, the J end lost 4 bases, and 10 bases lay between the germline ends.

V usage is TRBV27 and J usage is TRBJ2-7; 9 bases agree with TRBD1. Germline CDR1 MNHEY, CDR2 SMNVEV (reference sequence). The CDR3 is 15 amino acids. With V trimmed by 5 bases and J by 2 bases, 7 bases remained unmatched. The CDR3 nucleotides are TGTGCCAGCAGTAGAGGGACAGGGCGGGCCTACGAGCAGTACTTC. It codes for CASSRGTGRAYEQYF.

The chain joins TRBV5-3 to TRBJ2-7, with D hard to call. TRBV5-3 is filed as an ORF, its function uncertain. The CDR3 runs to 14 residues. CDR3 coding DNA: TGTGAAACAAACAATCCCCGACTTACCCACGAGCAGTACTTC. Its protein product is CETNNPRLTHEQYF.

The chain combines TRBV27 with TRBJ1-1, with a possible D match to TRBD1 (6 bases). This CDR3 contains 15 residues. Germline CDR1 reads MNHEY; CDR2 reads SMNVEV (reference sequence). V was pared by 6 bases and J by 4 bases, with 18 bases between. The CDR3 nucleotides are TGTGCCAGCAGCTTAACGCGGGGGGCGGGCACTGAAGCTTTCTTT. It yields the protein CASSLTRGAGTEAFF.

J is TRBJ2-7 and V is TRBV29-1; no definite D call. Per germline, CDR1 SQVTM and CDR2 ANQGSEA. This CDR3 region has 12 residues. V lost 4 bases to trimming and J lost 2 bases, with 9 bases between them. CDR3 sequence reads: CSVVAETYEQYF. CDR3 nucleotide sequence: TGCAGCGTTGTTGCGGAAACCTACGAGCAGTACTTC.

The chain joins TRBV7-2 to TRBJ2-1; TRBD2 matches 8 bases. V lost 2 bases and J lost 6; bases outside the gene matches: 6. CDR3 length: 15 residues. Germline CDR1 SGHTA, CDR2 FQGNSA. This CDR3 reads CASSLPGTSLNEQFF. CDR3 bases: TGTGCCAGCAGCTTACCCGGGACTAGTCTCAATGAGCAGTTCTTC.

The chain combines TRBV28 with TRBJ2-6; no clear D gene. The V gene's germline CDR1 is MDHEN and CDR2 SYDVKM. This CDR3 comprises 15 residues. V was pared by 6 bases and J by 2 bases, with 11 bases between. CDR3: CASSPTKTGANVLTF. For the CDR3, the DNA is TGTGCCAGCAGCCCAACAAAAACTGGGGCCAACGTCCTGACTTTC.